This T cell receptor (beta chain) is from a study of PD-1 blockade in mismatch repair-deficient tumors. About the research overall: All were previously treated, progressing patients with some twelve mismatch repair-deficient cancer types.

Regarding the study as a whole: Tumor-resident clones, often absent from pretreatment blood, expanded after pembrolizumab and then contracted.

TCRdb's table, derived via immunoSEQ multiplex PCR, lists solely in-frame clones and lacks some. The table has under 75,000 clones, about nine tenths seen once. This CDR3 spans 15 amino acids. From germline, CDR1 is SGHDN and CDR2 FVKESK. After removal of 0 bases from V and 9 bases from J, the junction contained 7 bases not matched to a gene. Mismatch repair deficiency was confirmed in all patients, by PCR or immunohistochemistry. About this clone: Its target is not known.

The gene calls are TRBV14 and TRBJ2-1, with TRBD2 matching 8 bases. The sequencing used peripheral blood, collected 52 weeks after starting pembrolizumab. The receptor was isolated from an adult with mismatch repair-deficient cancer. The CDR3 DNA reads as TGTGCCAGCAGCCAAGATTCAAGCGGGAGCGTTGAGCAGTTCTTC. This encodes CASSQDSSGSVEQFF.